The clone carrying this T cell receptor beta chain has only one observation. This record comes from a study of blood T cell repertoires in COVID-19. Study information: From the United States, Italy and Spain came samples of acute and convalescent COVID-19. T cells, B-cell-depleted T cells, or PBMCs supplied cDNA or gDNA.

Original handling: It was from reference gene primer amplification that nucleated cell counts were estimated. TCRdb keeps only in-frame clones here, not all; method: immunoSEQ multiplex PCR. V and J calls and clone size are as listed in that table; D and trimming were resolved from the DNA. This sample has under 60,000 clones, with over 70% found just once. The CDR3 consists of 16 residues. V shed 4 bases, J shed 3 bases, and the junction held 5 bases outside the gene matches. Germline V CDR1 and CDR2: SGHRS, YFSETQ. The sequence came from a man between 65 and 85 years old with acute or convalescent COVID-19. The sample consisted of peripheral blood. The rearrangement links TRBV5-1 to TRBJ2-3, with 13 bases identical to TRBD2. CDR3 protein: CASSPGLAGVTDTQYF. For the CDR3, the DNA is TGCGCCAGCAGCCCAGGACTAGCGGGGGTTACAGATACGCAGTATTTT.